The 17 T cell receptor beta chains given below trace back to one sample, sequenced in a study of neurological immune-mediated disorders. One entry per CDR3 protein, called by TCRdb with MiXCR from the 5' RACE reads. The sample has around 65,000 distinct CDR3 sequences, roughly 4.9% seen once. The sample was PBMCs. Every receptor here comes from a human donor with multiple sclerosis. The donor label of this sample is uncertain.

This clonotype was detected many times. CDR3 in DNA: TGTGCCAGCAGCACCCAACTCGGGAATGAGCAGTTCTTC. Amino acid sequence: CASSTQLGNEQFF. The rearrangement links TRBV7-3 to TRBJ2-1; D remains unclear. Trimming removed 5 bases at V and 7 bases at J, with 12 bases between. Germline V lookup: CDR1 SGHTA, CDR2 FQGTGA. CDR3 length: 13 amino acids.

This clonotype was found many times. The genes are TRBV20-1 and TRBJ2-6; D not certain. The CDR3 has 15 residues. CDR1 and CDR2 (germline): DFQATT, SNEGSKA (reference sequence). With 5 bases removed from V and 0 bases from J, the gap between germline ends came to 11 bases. CDR3: CSASSLLSGANVLTF. The CDR3 DNA reads TGCAGTGCTTCCTCACTGCTCTCTGGGGCCAACGTCCTGACTTTC.

The chain joins TRBV9 to TRBJ1-5; D is unclear. Germline values: CDR1 SGDLS, CDR2 YYNGEE. Trimming took off 9 bases at V and 2 bases at J, with 15 bases between the two ends. The CDR3 is 14 amino acids. Here the CDR3 DNA reads TGTGCCAACAGTCGGTTAGGTGGCAATCAGCCCCAGCATTTT. Its translation: CANSRLGGNQPQHF.

This clonotype was recorded at least ten times. This rearrangement joins TRBV29-1 to TRBJ1-2; D unresolved. With 0 bases removed from V and 5 bases from J, the gap between germline ends came to 16 bases. The length of the CDR3 is 15 residues. CDR1 SQVTM and CDR2 ANQGSEA come from the germline V gene. The CDR3 nucleotides read TGCAGCGTTGAAGATCCAATCCGGGGTTTTTATGGCTACACCTTC. This translates into CSVEDPIRGFYGYTF.

This clonotype was detected ten times or more. The J gene is TRBJ2-4, the V gene TRBV15, with no clear D. Per germline, CDR1 LNHNV and CDR2 YYDKDF (reference sequence). Trimming cost V 7 bases and J 5 bases, with 9 bases left between them. The CDR3 sequence is 12 residues long. The CDR3 spells CATTDGQNIQYF. CDR3 DNA: TGTGCCACCACGGACGGTCAAAACATTCAGTACTTC.

This clonotype appeared many times. This sequence joins TRBV20-1 and TRBJ1-2; D call uncertain. This CDR3 comprises 11 residues. Germline-derived CDR1 and CDR2 are DFQATT and SNEGSKA (reference sequence). V lost 3 bases, J lost 10 bases, and 12 bases lay in between. The CDR3 DNA is TGCAGTGCTAGGGACGGGGAGCCCTACACCTTC. Translating gives CSARDGEPYTF.

In this sample, this clonotype turned up a few times. The chain employs TRBV5-1 and TRBJ2-1; TRBD1 matches 7 bases. This CDR3 comprises 15 residues. The germline V gene encodes CDR1 SGHRS and CDR2 YFSETQ. Trimming cost V 4 bases and J 5 bases; bases outside gene matches: 9. The CDR3 DNA follows: TGCGCCAGCAGCCAAGTGCGGACAGGCAACAATGAGCAGTTCTTC. Its protein is CASSQVRTGNNEQFF.

This clonotype was seen at least ten times. The rearrangement uses TRBV20-1 and TRBJ2-1, with 14 bases matching TRBD2. This CDR3 is built from 15 residues. Germline V CDR1 and CDR2: DFQATT, SNEGSKA (reference sequence). V was clipped by 3 bases and J by 8 bases; unmatched bases: 6. CDR3 nucleotides: TGCAGTGCTAGGGGACTAGCGGGGGTTTTGGATGAGCAGTTCTTC. Its protein is CSARGLAGVLDEQFF.

This clonotype was seen at least ten times. The chain couples TRBV5-1 to TRBJ1-2; 11 bases match TRBD1. Germline V gene sequence: CDR1 SGHRS, CDR2 YFSETQ. This CDR3 region has 14 residues. Trimming removed 4 bases from V and 8 bases from J; junction bases left unmatched: 7. The CDR3 loop is CASSAGQGAQGYTF. For the CDR3, the DNA is TGCGCCAGCAGCGCTGGACAGGGGGCGCAGGGCTACACCTTC. The full variable domain, its missing parts supplied by reference TRBV5-1 and TRBJ1-2, is KAGVTQTPRYLIKTRGQQVTLSCSPISGHRSVSWYQQTPGQGLQFLFEYFSETQRNKGNFPGRFSGRQFSNSRSEMNVSTLELGDSALYLCASSAGQGAQGYTFGSGTRLTVV.

Many counts were recorded for this clonotype. Written as DNA, the CDR3 is TGCAGTGCCCGTGGACTAGCGGGGAGCTTCTCCTACGAGCAGTACTTC. It is translated as CSARGLAGSFSYEQYF. V gene TRBV20-1 combines with J gene TRBJ2-7; TRBD2 agrees at 12 bases. In germline, CDR1 is DFQATT, CDR2 SNEGSKA (reference sequence). Trimming took 6 bases from V and 0 from J; bases not matched to a gene: 9. This CDR3 is 16 amino acids long.

This clonotype has ten or more counts. V and J are TRBV12-3 or TRBV12-4 and TRBJ2-2; D remains ambiguous. Trimming removed 3 bases from V and 6 bases from J, with 5 bases in between. This CDR3 is 12 amino acids long. The CDR3, as DNA: TGTGCCAGCAGTTTTCAATCCGGGGAGCTGTTTTTT. This sequence encodes CASSFQSGELFF.

In this sample, this clonotype turned up many times. This rearrangement joins TRBV7-2 to TRBJ2-3, with TRBD2 as a possible D gene (7 bases). V lost 5 bases and J lost 2, with 14 bases in between. In germline, CDR1 is SGHTA, CDR2 FQGNSA. This CDR3 comprises 15 residues. The CDR3 DNA reads TGTGCCAGCAGCGGGGGGGGGGCCCCCACAGATACGCAGTATTTT. Amino acids: CASSGGGAPTDTQYF.

The table lists this clonotype with many counts. The gene calls are TRBV20-1 and TRBJ2-1; D perhaps matches TRBD1 (6 bases). Germline V gene lookup returns CDR1 DFQATT and CDR2 SNEGSKA (reference sequence). Trimming shortened V by 0 bases and J by 6 bases, and 9 bases separated the two germline ends. The CDR3 is 13 amino acids. The DNA of the CDR3 is TGCAGTGCTAGAGATCCAGGGGCCAATGAGCAGTTCTTC. Translating it yields CSARDPGANEQFF.

This clonotype was recorded at least ten times. V usage is TRBV20-1 and J usage is TRBJ1-1, with 9 bases fitting TRBD1. Trimming took 3 bases from V and 4 from J; bases not matched to a gene: 3. Germline values: CDR1 DFQATT, CDR2 SNEGSKA (reference sequence). This CDR3 region has 13 residues. CDR3 bases: TGCAGTGCTAGTGACAGGGGGGGCACTGAAGCTTTCTTT. It yields the protein CSASDRGGTEAFF.

This clonotype was counted many times. J is TRBJ1-1 and V is TRBV5-1; no definite D call. The CDR3 has 11 amino acids. Germline V gene data show CDR1 as SGHRS and CDR2 as YFSETQ. Trimming pared 6 bases from V and 5 bases from J, leaving 8 bases between. CDR3 in amino acids: CASNSETEAFF. DNA for the CDR3: TGCGCCAGCAATTCAGAGACTGAAGCTTTCTTT.

This clonotype was detected many times. The rearrangement joins TRBV6-5 to TRBJ2-3; a possible D gene is TRBD2 (7 bases). The germline gives CDR1 MNHEY, CDR2 SVGAGI. The CDR3 loop spans 13 amino acids. Trimming stripped 7 bases from V and 6 bases from J, with 14 bases between. The CDR3 DNA reads as TGTGCCAGCATGGGGGGGGGGCGGGATACGCAGTATTTT. Protein product: CASMGGGRDTQYF.

This clonotype came up many times. The V call is TRBV7-3, the J call TRBJ2-5; 10 bases map to TRBD2. The CDR3 covers 17 residues. CDR1 and CDR2 from the germline V gene are SGHTA and FQGTGA. Trimming cost V 0 bases and J 0 bases; bases outside gene matches: 4. In DNA, the CDR3 is TGTGCCAGCAGCTTAACAGAGCGGGGGGGGTACCAAGAGACCCAGTACTTC. As protein: CASSLTERGGYQETQYF.